This T cell receptor beta chain appears in the sequencing data of a study of glioma-infiltrating T cells after dendritic cell vaccination. Clones were sequenced by immunoSEQ multiplex PCR, and TCRdb holds only the in-frame ones, with some missing. Seen here are about 10,000 clones, roughly 86% observed once, and the top ten hold about 40%. The CDR3 contains 14 residues. V was pared by 0 bases and J by 4 bases, with 9 bases between. The germline V gene encodes CDR1 MNHEY and CDR2 SMNVEV (reference sequence). Time point meaning: after dendritic cell vaccination, including at tumor progression/relapse. This specimen was blood, taken after dendritic cell vaccination. The TCR was taken from a human donor with glioblastoma. The chain recombines TRBV27 with TRBJ1-2; D is uncertain. The CDR3: CASSLSTESYGYTF. CDR3 nucleotides: TGTGCCAGCAGTTTATCGACGGAGAGCTATGGCTACACCTTC.